The 15 T cell receptor beta chains below were found in one sample sequenced in a study of spatial heterogeneity in lung cancer. Specified time point: sample taken at primary tumor resection. Unsorted samples of tumor, nontumor lung or frozen PBMC had their whole RNA sequenced. TCRdb re-called the 5' RACE reads with MiXCR, one entry per CDR3 protein. The sample shows around 25,000 distinct CDR3 sequences, 13% of them seen only once. Source: PBMCs, taken at surgery. The source is a female donor with early-stage non-small cell lung cancer.

This clonotype was observed at least ten times. The chain links TRBV29-1 to TRBJ1-4; 7 nucleotides align to TRBD1. V was clipped by 7 bases and J by 3 bases; unmatched bases: 2. The CDR3 runs to 12 residues. Germline values: CDR1 SQVTM, CDR2 ANQGSEA. The CDR3 here is CSGGQSNEKLFF. The CDR3 DNA reads TGCAGCGGGGGACAGTCTAATGAAAAACTGTTTTTT.

In its sample, this clonotype was seen many times. J is TRBJ2-3 and V is TRBV7-2; the match to TRBD2 covers 12 bases. Germline V lookup: CDR1 SGHTA, CDR2 FQGNSA. With V trimmed by 5 bases and J by 4 bases, 13 bases remained unmatched. The CDR3 is 18 amino acids. Written as DNA, the CDR3 is TGTGCCAGCAGCCTCGGACAGCTAGCGGGAGGGGCAGCAGATACGCAGTATTTT. This gives the protein CASSLGQLAGGAADTQYF.

This clonotype was seen ten or more times. V gene TRBV12-3 or TRBV12-4 combines with J gene TRBJ2-2; D uncertain. V was trimmed by 3 bases and J by 0 bases, leaving 11 bases between them. This CDR3 is built from 16 residues. CDR3 DNA sequence: TGTGCCAGCAGTTTTCCATGGCGATCGAACACCGGGGAGCTGTTTTTT. This translates into CASSFPWRSNTGELFF.

In this sample, this clonotype turned up a few times. The J gene is TRBJ2-7, the V gene TRBV7-9, with D perhaps matching TRBD2 (6 bases). The CDR3 is made up of 13 amino acids. Per the germline V gene, CDR1 is SEHNR and CDR2 is FQNEAQ (reference sequence). V was shortened by 5 bases and J by 2 bases, with 10 bases between the two germline ends. The CDR3 reads CASSVAGPYEQYF. Here the CDR3 DNA reads TGTGCCAGCAGCGTGGCGGGACCCTACGAGCAGTACTTC.

This clonotype was detected many times. The chain employs TRBV11-2 and TRBJ1-5; TRBD1 matches at 7 bases. CDR3 length: 17 residues. The J segment lost 7 bases and the V segment lost 5 bases, leaving 17 bases of the junction unmatched. Germline CDR1 and CDR2: SGHAT and FQNNGV. The CDR3 here is CASSLLAGGGGKQPQHF. The CDR3 nucleotides read TGTGCCAGCAGCCTCCTAGCGGGAGGGGGCGGTAAACAGCCCCAGCATTTT.

Concerning this clonotype: Germline and junction disagree at one end, which may indicate a read error. This chain links TRBV18 with TRBJ1-2; 8 nucleotides agree with TRBD1. The CDR3 is 14 residues long. Germline loops: CDR1 KGHSH, CDR2 LQKENI. DNA for the CDR3: TGTGCCAGCTCACCACCCGGGACAGGATATGGCTACGCCTTC. Protein sequence: CASSPPGTGYGYAF.

The sample holds many counts of this clonotype. As DNA, the CDR3 is TGCAGTGCTTCTAGCGGGGGGTCGGATACGCAGTATTTT. Encoded protein: CSASSGGSDTQYF. This chain connects TRBV20-1 to TRBJ2-3, with 11 bases identical to TRBD2. The CDR3 sequence is 13 residues long. The junction had 4 bases not matched to a gene; V was cut back by 5 bases and J by 6 bases. Germline V lookup: CDR1 DFQATT, CDR2 SNEGSKA (reference sequence).

This clonotype was seen many times. This chain uses TRBV4-1 with TRBJ2-1; the D gene is possibly TRBD1 (7 bases). The CDR3 is 18 amino acids. The ends were cut back, 3 bases at V and 2 bases at J, with 20 bases in the middle. Germline CDR1 reads MGHRA; CDR2 reads YSYEKL. DNA of the CDR3: TGCGCCAGCAGCCAGCGGGACAGCCTACTTTATCCCTACAATGAGCAGTTCTTC. Its protein is CASSQRDSLLYPYNEQFF.

This clonotype was counted between two and nine times. This chain connects TRBV5-1 to TRBJ2-3; maybe TRBD2 (5 bases). V lost 4 bases, J lost 0 bases, and 18 bases lay in between. The CDR3 covers 17 residues. Germline-derived CDR1 and CDR2 are SGHRS and YFSETQ. Written as DNA, the CDR3 is TGCGCCAGCAGCCCTGGGAGAAGCGGACCTAGCACAGATACGCAGTATTTT. Translated, it gives CASSPGRSGPSTDTQYF.

This clonotype was seen at least ten times. The CDR3 DNA reads TGTGCCAGCAGAGGACAGGGCCGGGGCAATCAGCCCCAGCATTTT. This gives the protein CASRGQGRGNQPQHF. The chain employs TRBV6-2 or TRBV6-3 and TRBJ1-5; TRBD1 agrees at 8 bases. The CDR3 loop spans 15 amino acids. V lost 6 bases to trimming and J lost 2 bases; unmatched junction nucleotides: 6. Per germline, CDR1 MNHEY and CDR2 SVGEGT.

Only a few counts were recorded for this clonotype. The genes are TRBV20-1 and TRBJ2-2; D is ambiguous. Germline-derived CDR1 and CDR2 are DFQATT and SNEGSKA (reference sequence). V was clipped by 3 bases and J by 2 bases, with 13 bases between them. The CDR3 is made up of 15 amino acids. CDR3 DNA sequence: TGCAGTGCTAGTACTGACACGACCAACACCGGGGAGCTGTTTTTT. Its translation: CSASTDTTNTGELFF.

This clonotype was counted a few times. V and J are TRBV9 and TRBJ1-2; 7 positions agree with TRBD1. The CDR3 consists of 14 residues. CDR1 SGDLS and CDR2 YYNGEE come from the germline V gene. V lost 0 bases to trimming and J lost 4 bases; unmatched junction nucleotides: 3. This CDR3 reads CASSVGQGTYGYTF. The CDR3 DNA is TGTGCCAGCAGCGTAGGACAGGGAACCTATGGCTACACCTTC.

In this sample, this clonotype turned up many times. V and J are TRBV6-5 and TRBJ2-2; TRBD1 matches 7 bases. V gave up 5 bases and J gave up 6 bases; unmatched junction bases: 6. Per the germline V gene, CDR1 is MNHEY and CDR2 is SVGAGI. The CDR3 has 14 residues. The CDR3 loop is CASSLDRESGELFF. Here the CDR3 DNA reads TGTGCCAGCAGTCTCGACAGGGAGTCCGGGGAGCTGTTTTTT.

This clonotype occurred a few times. The CDR3 nucleotides read TGTGCCAGCAGCTTGGTCGGGGGATCCTACGAGCAGTACGTC. This translates into CASSLVGGSYEQYV. This rearrangement joins TRBV11-1 to TRBJ2-7; TRBD2 is a possible D gene (6 bases). The CDR3 is made up of 14 amino acids. In germline, CDR1 is SGHAT, CDR2 FQDESV (reference sequence). Trimming removed 3 bases at V and 1 base at J, with 10 bases between.

At least ten counts were recorded for this clonotype. J is TRBJ1-6 and V is TRBV3-1, with a tentative D call TRBD1 (5 bases). The V end was cut by 1 base, the J end by 9 bases, with 13 bases between. This CDR3 spans 15 amino acids. CDR1 is LGHDT and CDR2 is YNNKEL in the germline V gene (reference sequence). DNA for the CDR3: TGTGCCAGCAGCCAAGCGTCAGGACAAGGTTCACCCCTCCACTTT. Its protein product is CASSQASGQGSPLHF.